This passage covers 12 T cell receptor beta chains from one sample sequenced in a study of blood T cell repertoires in COVID-19. Method: immunoSEQ multiplex PCR; TCRdb's copy keeps in-frame clones and lacks some. Seen here are 90,000 or so clones, around 90% observed once, and the top ten hold 6.5% to 8%. Sequenced material: peripheral blood. The receptors originated from a man aged 18 to 29 with COVID-19, enrolled during active disease.

The rearrangement uses TRBV5-4 and TRBJ2-1, with D possibly being TRBD1 (5 bases). This CDR3 has 15 amino acids. Per germline, CDR1 SGHNT and CDR2 YYREEE (reference sequence). Trimming took 4 bases from V and 3 from J, leaving 14 bases between them. CDR3 loop: CASSPRQGSYNEQFF. DNA for the CDR3: TGTGCCAGCAGCCCGAGGCAGGGCAGCTACAATGAGCAGTTCTTC.

V is TRBV9 and J is TRBJ2-1; TRBD1 aligns across 7 bases. CDR1 and CDR2 from the germline V gene are SGDLS and YYNGEE. The CDR3 loop spans 18 amino acids. After removal of 0 bases from V and 6 bases from J, the junction contained 15 bases not matched to a gene. The CDR3 DNA reads as TGTGCCAGCAGCGTAGCTAGCCGACAGGGAACCTCTCTCAATGAGCAGTTCTTC. This sequence encodes CASSVASRQGTSLNEQFF.

The CDR3 DNA follows: TGCGCCAGCAGCCAAGTTGTAGGGGGAGGCTACACCTTC. Amino acids: CASSQVVGGGYTF. The chain couples TRBV4-1 to TRBJ1-2, with D perhaps matching TRBD1 (6 bases). The V gene lost 1 base and the J gene lost 8 bases, with 11 bases spanning the gap. Germline CDR1 and CDR2: MGHRA and YSYEKL. The CDR3 is 13 residues long.

The J gene is TRBJ2-1, the V gene TRBV27, with TRBD2 as a possible D gene (5 bases). V dropped 6 bases and J dropped 0 bases, with 12 bases sitting between them. The CDR3 length is 15 residues. In germline, CDR1 is MNHEY, CDR2 SMNVEV (reference sequence). CDR3 protein: CASSPAGNSYNEQFF. DNA of the CDR3: TGTGCCAGCAGCCCCGCCGGGAACTCCTACAATGAGCAGTTCTTC.

The rearrangement joins TRBV19 to TRBJ1-6; the match to TRBD1 covers 7 bases. Germline assignment: CDR1 LNHDA and CDR2 SQIVND (reference sequence). The CDR3 runs to 15 residues. V dropped 6 bases and J dropped 8; count of bases not matched to a gene: 10. The CDR3 loop reads CASSLTGTADSPLHF. CDR3 DNA sequence: TGTGCCAGTAGCCTTACCGGGACAGCGGATTCACCCCTCCACTTT.

The gene calls are TRBV28 and TRBJ1-1; 10 nucleotides line up with TRBD1. The CDR3 loop spans 15 amino acids. The germline V gene encodes CDR1 MDHEN and CDR2 SYDVKM. Trimming cost V 3 bases and J 4 bases; bases outside gene matches: 5. The CDR3 nucleotides are TGTGCCAGCAGTTTGACAGGGGGCGGCGGCACTGAAGCTTTCTTT. Translated: CASSLTGGGGTEAFF.

CDR3 sequence (DNA): TGCGCCAGCAGTGGGGACAGGGCTTCGCTGCTTTGGCAGTTCTTC. Translation gives CASSGDRASLLWQFF. The chain has TRBV10-2 and TRBJ2-1; the match to TRBD1 covers 9 bases. Germline CDR1 is WSHSY and CDR2 is SAAADI. CDR3 length equals 15 residues. The trim removed 4 bases at V and 12 bases at J, leaving 13 bases unmatched.

The chain carries TRBV6-7 and TRBJ2-7; no firm D call. TRBV6-7 is filed as an ORF, its function uncertain. This CDR3 is 14 amino acids long. V lost 5 bases, J lost 2 bases, and 13 bases lay in between. DNA of the CDR3: TGTGCCAGCAGTCCCAGCGCGGTAGCCTACGAGCAGTACTTC. It is translated as CASSPSAVAYEQYF.

CDR3 DNA: TGTGCCAGCAGCCCGGGACACGGCGAGCAGTACTTC. Translating it yields CASSPGHGEQYF. This chain links TRBV5-6 with TRBJ2-7; tentative D call: TRBD1 (6 bases). V lost 4 bases and J lost 6, with 11 bases in between. From germline, CDR1 is SGHDT and CDR2 YYEEEE. This CDR3 comprises 12 residues.

The table lists this clone with a count of one. This chain joins TRBV13 and TRBJ1-1; D ambiguous. This CDR3 has 16 residues. The germline V gene has CDR1 PRHDT and CDR2 FYEKMQ (reference sequence). Trimming removed 1 base from V and 1 base from J, with 13 bases in between. The CDR3 spells CASSLASEIPNTEAFF. The DNA for the CDR3 is TGTGCCAGCAGCTTAGCGTCCGAGATCCCGAACACTGAAGCTTTCTTT. The whole variable domain, filled in from reference TRBV13 and TRBJ1-1, reads AAGVIQSPRHLIKEKRETATLKCYPIPRHDTVYWYQQGPGQDPQFLISFYEKMQSDKGSIPDRFSAQQFSDYHSELNMSSLELGDSALYFCASSLASEIPNTEAFFGQGTRLTVV.

The chain is built from TRBV6-2 or TRBV6-3 and TRBJ1-1; D gene uncertain. Germline loops: CDR1 MNHEY, CDR2 SVGEGT. The CDR3 length is 14 residues. V was pared by 5 bases and J by 5 bases, with 15 bases between. The CDR3 sequence: CASSTWRGRTEAFF. CDR3 coding DNA: TGTGCCAGCAGTACTTGGCGGGGAAGAACTGAAGCTTTCTTT.

This sequence joins TRBV5-1 and TRBJ2-2; D is possibly TRBD2 (6 bases). Trimming left V 4 bases short and J 2 bases short, with 12 bases between. Germline CDR1 and CDR2: SGHRS and YFSETQ. This CDR3 has 15 amino acids. This CDR3 is CASSQTGVNTGELFF. The CDR3 DNA is TGCGCCAGCAGCCAAACGGGAGTTAACACCGGGGAGCTGTTTTTT. The full variable domain, rest sourced from reference TRBV5-1 and TRBJ2-2, is KAGVTQTPRYLIKTRGQQVTLSCSPISGHRSVSWYQQTPGQGLQFLFEYFSETQRNKGNFPGRFSGRQFSNSRSEMNVSTLELGDSALYLCASSQTGVNTGELFFGEGSRLTVL.